These 8 T cell receptor beta chains share one sample of origin, sequenced in a study of shared clonotypes between healthy human individuals (dated by TCRdb to 2020 to 2022). The library was prepared using the immunoSEQ multiplex PCR assay. Drawn from immuneACCESS, this table holds only the in-frame rearrangements with V and J called that TCRdb kept. Clones are partly lost; checked studies trace under half to an unresolved V gene and leave the rest unexplained. In this sample the table shows 1,500,000 or so clones, around 98.5% of which occur a single time. The top ten clonotypes cover 0.3% to 0.45% of the sample. The sequencing input was naive CD4+ T cells sorted from blood. This sample's cell subset or site label indicates: CD45RA+ positively selected. The receptors were sampled from a man aged 25-40 years in good health.

CDR3 protein: CASRWTSGRGNTGELFF. CDR3 nucleotide sequence: TGCGCCAGCAGGTGGACTAGCGGGAGAGGGAACACCGGGGAGCTGTTTTTT. V gene TRBV5-1 combines with J gene TRBJ2-2; TRBD2 agrees at 13 bases. Germline V lookup: CDR1 SGHRS, CDR2 YFSETQ. V shed 5 bases and J 1 base; nucleotides not matched to a gene: 5. The CDR3 sequence is 17 residues long.

This chain uses TRBV7-2 with TRBJ2-7; 7 bases map to TRBD2. This CDR3 has 14 residues. The junction had 2 bases not matched to a gene; V was cut back by 3 bases and J by 0 bases. CDR1 is SGHTA and CDR2 is FQGNSA in the germline V gene. The CDR3 bases are TGTGCCAGCAGCTTTACTAGCGACTCCTACGAGCAGTACTTC. Encoded protein: CASSFTSDSYEQYF.

The V gene is TRBV7-9, the J gene TRBJ1-2; no clear D gene. CDR3 length equals 14 residues. The V end lost 2 bases, the J end lost 2 bases, and 9 bases lay between the germline ends. Per germline, CDR1 SEHNR and CDR2 FQNEAQ (reference sequence). The CDR3 reads CASSLSRNNYGYTF. CDR3 in DNA: TGTGCCAGCAGCTTAAGCAGGAACAACTATGGCTACACCTTC.

The chain couples TRBV25-1 to TRBJ2-3; D remains unclear. This CDR3 comprises 14 residues. CDR1 is MGHDK and CDR2 is SYGVNS in the germline V gene. V was pared by 1 base and J by 4 bases, with 9 bases between. CDR3 loop: CASSEFSGPDTQYF. The DNA for the CDR3 is TGTGCCAGCAGTGAATTCTCAGGCCCAGATACGCAGTATTTT.

The chain has TRBV5-1 and TRBJ2-1, with TRBD2 matching 10 bases. Germline V lookup: CDR1 SGHRS, CDR2 YFSETQ. V shed 1 base and J 8 bases; nucleotides not matched to a gene: 9. The CDR3 totals 16 residues. CDR3 sequence (DNA): TGCGCCAGCAGCTTGCTTAAGATGCTAGCGGGAGATGAGCAGTTCTTC. Translation: CASSLLKMLAGDEQFF.

The J gene is TRBJ2-3, the V gene TRBV29-1; no clear D. Trimming removed 4 bases at V and 0 bases at J, with 11 bases between. The CDR3 loop spans 14 amino acids. Germline V gives CDR1 SQVTM, CDR2 ANQGSEA. The chain's CDR3 is CSVALGISTDTQYF. The CDR3 nucleotides read TGCAGCGTTGCATTAGGAATAAGCACAGATACGCAGTATTTT.

Turning to this clone: A much larger clone lies a single base off, so this may be a read error. CDR3 loop: CASSLGGWWETQYF. The CDR3 nucleotides are TGTGCCAGCAGCTTAGGGGGGTGGTGGGAGACCCAGTACTTC. J is TRBJ2-5 and V is TRBV7-2; D could derive from TRBD1 or TRBD2 (5 bases each). V was trimmed by 1 base and J by 5 bases, leaving 11 bases between them. The germline gives CDR1 SGHTA, CDR2 FQGNSA. The CDR3 is made up of 14 amino acids.

The chain joins TRBV7-9 to TRBJ2-3; 9 bases agree with TRBD1. The CDR3 has 13 residues. Germline lookup yields CDR1 SEHNR and CDR2 FQNEAQ (reference sequence). J gave up 6 bases and V 11 bases, and 9 bases lay outside the gene matches. CDR3 protein: CAYGDRASDTQYF. DNA for the CDR3: TGTGCCTACGGGGACAGGGCTTCGGATACGCAGTATTTT. The full variable domain, with the rest looked up from reference TRBV7-9 and TRBJ2-3, is DTGVSQNPRHKITKRGQNVTFRCDPISEHNRLYWYRQTLGQGPEFLTYFQNEAQLEKSRLLSDRFSAERPKGSFSTLEIQRTEQGDSAMYLCAYGDRASDTQYFGPGTRLTVL.